This is a list of T cell receptor beta chains from one sample in a study of neoadjuvant nivolumab and ipilimumab in lung cancer. Clones were read by immunoSEQ multiplex PCR, and TCRdb kept only the in-frame ones, dropping some. Counted here are approximately 19,000 clones, 75% to 90% occurring once; the ten biggest clones make up approximately 2.1%. This specimen was peripheral blood, taken before neoadjuvant nivolumab, alone or with ipilimumab. These receptors came from an adult with non-small cell lung cancer. Both conserved end residues are part of each CDR3. Fields, in order: D gene, clone size, V gene, J gene, CDR3 DNA, CDR3 protein. A D gene is named only where the DNA matches it firmly. Rows give clone size only sometimes, using once, few, many, or a class for an expanded clone.

d_gene: .; abundance: few; v_gene: TRBV29-1; j_gene: TRBJ1-4; CDR3nt: TGCAGCGTTGGAGCGGGGGGCCTAACTAATGAAAAACTGTTTTTT; CDR3aa: CSVGAGGLTNEKLFF
d_gene: .; abundance: .; v_gene: TRBV18; j_gene: TRBJ1-2; CDR3nt: TGTGCCAGCTCACCAGGGGTCTATGGCTACACCTTC; CDR3aa: CASSPGVYGYTF
d_gene: .; abundance: .; v_gene: TRBV6-6; j_gene: TRBJ1-4; CDR3nt: TGTGCCAGCAGCGGACAGCCTAATGAAAAACTGTTTTTT; CDR3aa: CASSGQPNEKLFF
d_gene: .; abundance: .; v_gene: TRBV7-2; j_gene: TRBJ2-5; CDR3nt: TGTGCCAGCAGATCCCCCGGACACACCCAAGAGACCCAGTACTTC; CDR3aa: CASRSPGHTQETQYF
d_gene: .; abundance: .; v_gene: TRBV9; j_gene: TRBJ2-2; CDR3nt: TGTGCCAGCAGCGTCTCCAGGTTTGTCACCGGGGAGCTGTTTTTT; CDR3aa: CASSVSRFVTGELFF
d_gene: TRBD1; abundance: .; v_gene: TRBV30; j_gene: TRBJ1-2; CDR3nt: TGTGCCTGGACTCCGGGACAGGGGGCCTACACCTTC; CDR3aa: CAWTPGQGAYTF
d_gene: TRBD1; abundance: .; v_gene: TRBV11-2; j_gene: TRBJ1-2; CDR3nt: TGTGCCAGCAGCCCAGAGGGGGACAGGGGCTATGGCTACACCTTC; CDR3aa: CASSPEGDRGYGYTF
d_gene: TRBD2; abundance: few; v_gene: TRBV7-9; j_gene: TRBJ2-7; CDR3nt: TGTGCCAGCAGCTCTAGCGGTCCACCCTACGAGCAGTACTTC; CDR3aa: CASSSSGPPYEQYF
d_gene: TRBD2; abundance: .; v_gene: TRBV4-3; j_gene: TRBJ2-3; CDR3nt: TGCGCCAGCAGCCTCTCGAGCGGGAGCGGCACAGATACGCAGTATTTT; CDR3aa: CASSLSSGSGTDTQYF
d_gene: TRBD2; abundance: .; v_gene: TRBV5-1; j_gene: TRBJ2-1; CDR3nt: TGCGCCAGCAGCGCGGACCCCGGGACTAGATCCTACAATGAGCAGTTCTTC; CDR3aa: CASSADPGTRSYNEQFF
d_gene: .; abundance: .; v_gene: TRBV4-1; j_gene: TRBJ1-4; CDR3nt: TGCGCCAGCAGTAACCGAAGGGCTGAAAAACTGTTTTTT; CDR3aa: CASSNRRAEKLFF
d_gene: .; abundance: once; v_gene: TRBV18; j_gene: TRBJ1-5; CDR3nt: TGTGCCAGCTCGCGGATAGTGGGCAATCAGCCCCAGCATTTT; CDR3aa: CASSRIVGNQPQHF
d_gene: TRBD2; abundance: .; v_gene: TRBV5-4; j_gene: TRBJ2-7; CDR3nt: TGTGCCAGCAGCCCAGCGGGGGGCTCCTACGAGCAGTACTTC; CDR3aa: CASSPAGGSYEQYF
d_gene: TRBD1; abundance: .; v_gene: TRBV5-1; j_gene: TRBJ1-2; CDR3nt: TGCGCCAGCGGTACAGGGGAGGGCTATGGCTACACCTTC; CDR3aa: CASGTGEGYGYTF
d_gene: .; abundance: once; v_gene: TRBV5-6; j_gene: TRBJ2-7; CDR3nt: TGTGCCAGCAGCTTCGTGGGCGAGCAGTACTTC; CDR3aa: CASSFVGEQYF
d_gene: .; abundance: once; v_gene: TRBV2; j_gene: TRBJ2-5; CDR3nt: TGTGCCAGCAGTGAAGCGGGGGCAGGGCGTGAGACCCAGTACTTC; CDR3aa: CASSEAGAGRETQYF
d_gene: .; abundance: .; v_gene: TRBV7-2; j_gene: TRBJ1-1; CDR3nt: TGTGCCAGCAGCTTAGACAGGGCGAACACTGAAGCTTTCTTT; CDR3aa: CASSLDRANTEAFF
d_gene: TRBD2; abundance: .; v_gene: TRBV7-3; j_gene: TRBJ2-3; CDR3nt: TGTGCCAGCAGCTTTACTAGCGGGACCGCCACAGATACGCAGTATTTT; CDR3aa: CASSFTSGTATDTQYF
d_gene: .; abundance: .; v_gene: TRBV6-1; j_gene: TRBJ2-7; CDR3nt: TGTGCCACCTCTGGGGATAGCGTAGCCTACGAGCAGTACTTC; CDR3aa: CATSGDSVAYEQYF
d_gene: TRBD1; abundance: .; v_gene: TRBV14; j_gene: TRBJ1-3; CDR3nt: TGTGCCAGCAGCCAGGGGACAGGCCTGTATTTT; CDR3aa: CASSQGTGLYF
d_gene: .; abundance: .; v_gene: TRBV25-1; j_gene: TRBJ1-4; CDR3nt: TGTGCCAGCAGTGGATGGGGGGGGACTAATGAAAAACTGTTTTTT; CDR3aa: CASSGWGGTNEKLFF
d_gene: TRBD1; abundance: .; v_gene: TRBV4-1; j_gene: TRBJ1-2; CDR3nt: TGCGCCAGCAGCCAAGTGGGACAGATCTATGGCTACACCTTC; CDR3aa: CASSQVGQIYGYTF
d_gene: TRBD1; abundance: .; v_gene: TRBV5-1; j_gene: TRBJ1-1; CDR3nt: TGCGCCAGCAGCACTACAGGGGGCACTGAAGCTTTCTTT; CDR3aa: CASSTTGGTEAFF
d_gene: TRBD1; abundance: few; v_gene: TRBV4-1; j_gene: TRBJ2-5; CDR3nt: TGCGCCAGCAGCCCCGGGAAGGGGGCTGTTTATTCGGAGACCCAGTACTTC; CDR3aa: CASSPGKGAVYSETQYF
d_gene: TRBD2; abundance: .; v_gene: TRBV7-3; j_gene: TRBJ2-3; CDR3nt: TGTGCCAGCAGTTTGACTAGCGATCGCACAGATACGCAGTATTTT; CDR3aa: CASSLTSDRTDTQYF
d_gene: TRBD1; abundance: .; v_gene: TRBV18; j_gene: TRBJ2-2; CDR3nt: TGTGCCAGCTCACCAGGCCCAGGGGGCACCGGGGAGCTGTTTTTT; CDR3aa: CASSPGPGGTGELFF
d_gene: .; abundance: .; v_gene: TRBV6-5; j_gene: TRBJ1-3; CDR3nt: TGTGCCAGCAGTTCTGGGACGTCCGGAAACACCATATATTTT; CDR3aa: CASSSGTSGNTIYF
d_gene: .; abundance: .; v_gene: TRBV6-5; j_gene: TRBJ1-1; CDR3nt: TGTGCCAGCAGCAGAACAGCGGGCACTGAAGCTTTCTTT; CDR3aa: CASSRTAGTEAFF
d_gene: TRBD1; abundance: once; v_gene: TRBV5-1; j_gene: TRBJ1-1; CDR3nt: TGCGCCAGCAGCTTACAAGCCGGGACAGGGGGCCGAGCTTTCTTT; CDR3aa: CASSLQAGTGGRAFF
d_gene: .; abundance: .; v_gene: TRBV6-5; j_gene: TRBJ2-6; CDR3nt: TGTGCCAGCAGTTACGGTGGGAGCTCTGGGGCCAACGTCCTGACTTTC; CDR3aa: CASSYGGSSGANVLTF
d_gene: TRBD2; abundance: few; v_gene: TRBV11-2; j_gene: TRBJ2-7; CDR3nt: TGTGCCAGCAGCACCTCGGGAGGATGGTCGAACGAGCAGTACTTC; CDR3aa: CASSTSGGWSNEQYF
d_gene: .; abundance: .; v_gene: TRBV9; j_gene: TRBJ2-2; CDR3nt: TGTGCCAGCAGCTCCCACTCGGCCCCCGGGGAGCTGTTTTTT; CDR3aa: CASSSHSAPGELFF
d_gene: .; abundance: .; v_gene: TRBV11-2; j_gene: TRBJ2-3; CDR3nt: TGTGCCAGCAGCCGACATGGAAGTGATGAAGATACGCAGTATTTT; CDR3aa: CASSRHGSDEDTQYF
d_gene: .; abundance: once; v_gene: TRBV2; j_gene: TRBJ2-5; CDR3nt: TGTGCCAGCACAATAGGCGGGCCGGTAGAGACCCAGTACTTC; CDR3aa: CASTIGGPVETQYF
d_gene: TRBD2; abundance: .; v_gene: TRBV5-6; j_gene: TRBJ2-3; CDR3nt: TGTGCCAGCAGCTTAGGTCCTAGCGGGAGTGGAAGCACAGATACGCAGTATTTT; CDR3aa: CASSLGPSGSGSTDTQYF
d_gene: .; abundance: .; v_gene: TRBV18; j_gene: TRBJ2-2; CDR3nt: TGTGCCAGCTCACCGGACTACTCGAACACCGGGGAGCTGTTTTTT; CDR3aa: CASSPDYSNTGELFF
d_gene: .; abundance: .; v_gene: TRBV9; j_gene: TRBJ2-5; CDR3nt: TGTGCCAGCAGCCCCCCGGACACCCAAGAGACCCAGTACTTC; CDR3aa: CASSPPDTQETQYF
d_gene: .; abundance: .; v_gene: TRBV5-1; j_gene: TRBJ2-1; CDR3nt: TGCGCCAGCAGCTACGACCCCCTGCGGAGGTTCTTC; CDR3aa: CASSYDPLRRFF
d_gene: .; abundance: .; v_gene: TRBV27; j_gene: TRBJ2-7; CDR3nt: TGTGCCAGCAGTTTAGGTATCCCCTACGAGCAGTACTTC; CDR3aa: CASSLGIPYEQYF
d_gene: TRBD2; abundance: .; v_gene: TRBV5-1; j_gene: TRBJ2-2; CDR3nt: TGCGCCAGCAGCCCGGCGCTAGCGGGGAGCAACACCGGGGAGCTGTTTTTT; CDR3aa: CASSPALAGSNTGELFF
d_gene: TRBD1; abundance: .; v_gene: TRBV5-1; j_gene: TRBJ2-3; CDR3nt: TGCGCCAGCAGCTTGGGGGCCAGGGGGTACGGCACAGATACGCAGTATTTT; CDR3aa: CASSLGARGYGTDTQYF
d_gene: TRBD1; abundance: .; v_gene: TRBV5-5; j_gene: TRBJ1-5; CDR3nt: TGTGCCAGCACAGATACAGGGGGCAATCAGCCCCAGCATTTT; CDR3aa: CASTDTGGNQPQHF
d_gene: .; abundance: .; v_gene: TRBV5-4; j_gene: TRBJ2-7; CDR3nt: TGTGCCAGCAGCCGGGGCGGACAGTTTCGCTACGAGCAGTACTTC; CDR3aa: CASSRGGQFRYEQYF
d_gene: .; abundance: once; v_gene: TRBV7-9; j_gene: TRBJ2-7; CDR3nt: TGTGCCAGCGGGACGGGAGTTCGAGGGGTCGGCGAGCAGTACTTC; CDR3aa: CASGTGVRGVGEQYF
d_gene: .; abundance: .; v_gene: TRBV30; j_gene: TRBJ1-1; CDR3nt: TGTGCCTGGATTCGGGGTATGAACACTGAAGCTTTCTTT; CDR3aa: CAWIRGMNTEAFF
d_gene: .; abundance: .; v_gene: TRBV9; j_gene: TRBJ2-1; CDR3nt: TGTGCCAGCAGCGCACCGGGACTTGACGTAAGAGAGCAGTTCTTC; CDR3aa: CASSAPGLDVREQFF
d_gene: TRBD1; abundance: .; v_gene: TRBV18; j_gene: TRBJ1-5; CDR3nt: TGTGCCAGCTCGCCCGCCCCGACAGGGGGCAATCAGCCCCAGCATTTT; CDR3aa: CASSPAPTGGNQPQHF
d_gene: .; abundance: .; v_gene: TRBV25-1; j_gene: TRBJ1-2; CDR3nt: TGTGCCAGCAGTGATGGGAGGGAAGGGGCCTATGGCTACACCTTC; CDR3aa: CASSDGREGAYGYTF
d_gene: TRBD2; abundance: .; v_gene: TRBV4-3; j_gene: TRBJ2-1; CDR3nt: TGCGCCAGCAGCCAAGCCTTGACTAGCTGGGCCTACAATGAGCAGTTCTTC; CDR3aa: CASSQALTSWAYNEQFF
d_gene: .; abundance: .; v_gene: TRBV15; j_gene: TRBJ1-1; CDR3nt: TGTGCCACCAGCAGAGATCGGACAGATTTTAGCTCTATACCCGAAGCTTTCTTT; CDR3aa: CATSRDRTDFSSIPEAFF
d_gene: .; abundance: once; v_gene: TRBV5-1; j_gene: TRBJ1-4; CDR3nt: TGCGCCAGCAGCTTTACGGGGTTATCTAATGAAAAACTGTTTTTT; CDR3aa: CASSFTGLSNEKLFF
d_gene: .; abundance: .; v_gene: TRBV25-1; j_gene: TRBJ1-5; CDR3nt: TGTGCCAGCAGTGGGTGGTCAGGGGCCAATCAGCCCCAGCATTTT; CDR3aa: CASSGWSGANQPQHF
d_gene: .; abundance: once; v_gene: TRBV6-5; j_gene: TRBJ1-2; CDR3nt: TGTGCCAGCAGTCAAGGGGGGCGCGGCTACACCTTC; CDR3aa: CASSQGGRGYTF